This T cell receptor (beta chain) was sequenced during a study of patients with pleural tuberculosis. This clonotype was seen repeatedly, ten times or more. At one end the junction does not follow the germline gene, possibly because of a read error. TCRdb re-derived calls from the reads in MiXCR, one entry per CDR3 protein. In the table there are 45,000 to 55,000 distinct CDR3 sequences, approximately 7.5% of which are singletons. The CDR3 has 15 amino acids. Germline V gives CDR1 SGHTA, CDR2 FQGTGA. The source of this sequence is a human donor with pleural tuberculosis. The chain links TRBV7-3 to TRBJ2-4, with a tentative D call TRBD2 (6 bases). As DNA, the CDR3 is TGTGCCAGCAGCATAACCGGGACTCGTCAAGGCATTCAGTACTTC. This gives the protein CASSITGTRQGIQYF.